A single sample gave rise to the 11 T cell receptor beta chains below, sequenced in a study of T cell responses to AZD1222 COVID-19 vaccine (dated by TCRdb to the early 2020s). To prepare the library, the immunoSEQ multiplex PCR assay was applied. TCRdb carries this immuneACCESS record with in-frame sequences only. Its versions omit some clonotypes, under half of them owing to an unresolved V gene in the studies checked, with the rest unexplained. The sample contains tens of thousands of clones, roughly 88% of them found a single time. The ten top clones hold about 12% of the sample. Reading the label with the study, this specimen's time point is: about 28 days (+/-7) after the second vaccine dose. The material was peripheral blood, obtained 28 days after the second AZD1222 dose. These receptors originate from an adult who received the AZD1222 COVID-19 vaccine.

CDR3 coding DNA: TGTGCCAGCAGCGTAGCTGAGGGGAACTATGGCTACACCTTC. Translating it yields CASSVAEGNYGYTF. The rearrangement joins TRBV9 to TRBJ1-2; the D gene is possibly TRBD1 (5 bases). Germline loops: CDR1 SGDLS, CDR2 YYNGEE. V was shortened by 0 bases and J by 2 bases, with 8 bases between the two germline ends. The length of the CDR3 is 14 residues.

This clone was found many times. This chain joins TRBV28 and TRBJ2-5, with 7 bases lining up with TRBD2. Germline assignment: CDR1 MDHEN and CDR2 SYDVKM. The junction had 7 bases not matched to a gene; V was cut back by 3 bases and J by 0 bases. CDR3 length: 16 amino acids. CDR3 amino acids: CASSFLSRGDQETQYF. CDR3 coding DNA: TGTGCCAGCAGTTTTCTTAGTCGGGGGGACCAAGAGACCCAGTACTTC.

V usage is TRBV4-1 and J usage is TRBJ2-7, with D perhaps being TRBD1 or TRBD2 (5 bases each). The V end was cut by 1 base, the J end by 3 bases, with 13 bases between. The CDR3 runs 15 residues. CDR1 and CDR2 (germline): MGHRA, YSYEKL. The CDR3 DNA follows: TGCGCCAGCAGCCAAGGGACCGCTGGGGGCTACGAGCAGTACGTC. It codes for CASSQGTAGGYEQYV.

The chain carries TRBV10-2 and TRBJ1-1; D may be TRBD1 (5 bases). Germline CDR1 and CDR2: WSHSY and SAAADI. The CDR3 is 15 residues long. The CDR3, as DNA: TGCGTCGGCGGGCATGACAGTCCGAATCCCACTGAAGCTTTCTTT. Translating it yields CVGGHDSPNPTEAFF.

The chain uses TRBV27 and TRBJ2-5, with TRBD2 identical over 13 bases. Germline V gene lookup returns CDR1 MNHEY and CDR2 SMNVEV (reference sequence). The CDR3 contains 18 residues. V lost 5 bases, J lost 1 base, and 10 bases stayed unmatched. This chain's CDR3 is CASSPWTSGGALQETQYF. The CDR3 DNA sequence: TGTGCCAGCAGTCCGTGGACTAGCGGGGGCGCCCTCCAAGAGACCCAGTACTTC.

Written as DNA, the CDR3 is TGTGCCAGCAGCGTAGCTCACCTAGCGGGGGGGCAAGGCCGCACAGATACGCAGTATTTT. Its protein product is CASSVAHLAGGQGRTDTQYF. V gene TRBV9 combines with J gene TRBJ2-3, with TRBD2 matching 12 bases. This CDR3 spans 20 amino acids. CDR1 is SGDLS, CDR2 YYNGEE, per germline. The V segment lost 0 bases and the J segment 1 base; nucleotides outside the gene matches: 12.

The V and J genes are TRBV7-9 and TRBJ1-6; 7 positions agree with TRBD1. Germline CDR1 and CDR2: SEHNR and FQNEAQ (reference sequence). V lost 5 bases to trimming and J lost 4 bases; unmatched junction nucleotides: 11. This CDR3 region has 17 residues. The CDR3 sequence is CASSASGGFQYNSPLHF. As DNA, the CDR3 is TGTGCCAGCAGCGCGTCAGGGGGTTTCCAATATAATTCACCCCTCCACTTT.

CDR3 protein: CASSSTSGRSPYEQYF. Written as DNA, the CDR3 is TGTGCCAGCAGCTCCACTAGCGGGAGGTCGCCCTACGAGCAGTACTTC. The chain is built from TRBV11-3 and TRBJ2-7; 12 bases align to TRBD2. The junction had 6 bases not matched to a gene; V was cut back by 4 bases and J by 2 bases. Germline CDR1 SGHNT, CDR2 YENEEA. The CDR3 spans 16 residues.

The chain combines TRBV9 with TRBJ2-1; D uncertain. Germline CDR1 is SGDLS and CDR2 is YYNGEE. V lost 1 base and J 3 bases, leaving 5 bases between the germline ends. This CDR3 is built from 13 residues. CDR3 bases: TGTGCCAGCAGCGTACTGAACTACAATGAGCAGTTCTTC. Translated: CASSVLNYNEQFF. Full variable domain (rest looked up from reference TRBV9 and TRBJ2-1): DSGVTQTPKHLITATGQRVTLRCSPRSGDLSVYWYQQSLDQGLQFLIQYYNGEERAKGNILERFSAQQFPDLHSELNLSSLELGDSALYFCASSVLNYNEQFFGPGTRLTVL.

V and J are TRBV4-3 and TRBJ2-7; a possible D gene is TRBD2 (5 bases). V lost 1 base and J lost 3, with 13 bases in between. The CDR3 length is 15 residues. Germline lookup yields CDR1 LGHNA and CDR2 YSLEER. The CDR3 region is CASSQGTGLSYEQYF. The CDR3 nucleotides are TGCGCCAGCAGCCAAGGGACTGGACTGAGCTACGAGCAGTACTTC.

The chain couples TRBV19 to TRBJ2-2; 8 bases are shared with TRBD1. The V segment lost 4 bases and the J segment 5 bases; nucleotides outside the gene matches: 9. The V gene's germline CDR1 is LNHDA and CDR2 SQIVND (reference sequence). The CDR3 contains 16 residues. Here the CDR3 DNA reads TGTGCCAGTAGTACACCAGGGGGCCCGGGGACCGGGGAGCTGTTTTTT. Its translation: CASSTPGGPGTGELFF.